This T cell receptor (beta chain) emerged from a study of blood T cell repertoires in COVID-19. In the source study's methods: Estimation of nucleated cell counts was performed using reference gene primer amplification. Sequenced by immunoSEQ multiplex PCR; TCRdb stores in-frame clones only, minus some. V and J calls and clone size are given by that table; D and trimming were obtained from the DNA. The sample holds 200,000 to 300,000 clones, around 89% seen once. CDR1 and CDR2 from the germline V gene are KGHSH and LQKENI. This CDR3 comprises 12 residues. V was clipped by 6 bases and J by 9 bases, with 15 bases between them. Participants were aged about 18 to 90 years, lived in roughly 23 US areas, and enrolled virtually. Participants' reported clinical history set cohort assignment. Symptom resolution, clearance, or two negative PCRs marked donors in Cohort 3 as recovered.

V is TRBV18 and J is TRBJ2-7; possibly TRBD1 for D (5 bases). Specimen: PBMCs or T cells enriched from blood (not recorded which). The TCR originated in a middle-aged man who had recovered from COVID-19. For the CDR3, the DNA is TGTGCCAGCTCGCAACAGGATCAGGGGCAGTACTTC. Amino acids: CASSQQDQGQYF.